The present TCR beta chain was sequenced within a study of CD4 T cells in relation to SARS-CoV-2 and coronaviruses (dated by TCRdb to the early 2020s). Notes on the research overall: Patient-derived lymphoblastoid cell lines were used to map the HLA restriction of shared crossreactive spike epitopes. At the level of individual TCR clonotypes, the study evaluated whether memory CD4+ T cells crossreact between the spike proteins of SARS-CoV-2 and those of common cold coronaviruses. The Adaptive Biotechnologies TCR-sequencing kit was used for samples from a few pre-COVID donors and for the naive versus memory experiments, whereas the other data were Illumina-based. Expansion assays from other donors in the study were sequenced with a different, Illumina-based TCR-beta assay. On the study overall, not on this receptor specifically: Because the crossreactivity analysis focused on spike protein, crossreactivity against other viral proteins was not assessed. The study was limited by small numbers of patients and tested TCRs. In roughly two thirds of donors, memory CD4+ clonotypes turned up that crossrecognized SARS-CoV-2 and at least one common cold coronavirus spike. Pre-pandemic and post-infection samples were not both contributed by any donor, so tracing of the source of pre-existing responses was limited. Significantly weaker SARS-CoV-2-driven expansion was shown by crossreactive clones than by monoreactive clones, consistent with antigenic imprinting. Sequencing of naive versus memory cells indicated that the assay detects memory recall responses, not primary responses primed during culture.

Spanning cysteine to phenylalanine, the CDR3 consists of 14 amino acids. Kept here is only the CDR3 DNA, which spans 42 bases and is read in frame from base 1. From a lookup of the germline V gene, CDR1 and CDR2 are SGHRS and YFSETQ. Trimming at the junction amounts to 1 base on V and 4 bases on J, and the germline ends lie 11 bases apart. Deep-resolution immunoSEQ TCR-beta sequencing was performed on DNA from uncultured naive and memory CD4+ T cells. As for the original processing: During preprocessing, nonproductive sequences were removed, along with CDR3s that did not begin with C, did not end with F or W, or were shorter than 7 amino acids. Cultured and uncultured naive and memory CD4+ repertoires were searched for previously identified spike- and CEF-reactive CDR3s. CDR3 homology was quantified as pairwise Levenshtein distance, calculated with the stringdist R package after three terminal residues were trimmed from each end. This immuneACCESS table, as held by TCRdb, lists in-frame sequences with V and J called but not all clones. Of the missing ones, under half trace to an unresolved V gene in checked studies; the others have no known cause. V, J and clone size are those of that table, while D and trimming were read from the DNA. The table for this sample lists some 65,000 clones; around 87% of them were counted only once. Clones ranked in the top ten supply 1.5% to 2% of the sample.

CD4+ T cells from unexposed donors were collected before the COVID-19 pandemic (2011-2018). To separate naive from memory CD4+ T cells, cryopreserved PBMCs first underwent CD4 enrichment and then EasySep naive CD4+ T cell enrichment. Leukapheresis product for the unexposed donors was bought commercially. Ficoll-Paque PLUS gradient centrifugation was used to isolate PBMCs from leukapheresis product or whole blood. The PBMCs went either fresh into the expansion assay or into cryopreservation at -140 degrees C. The QIAamp Micro DNA Kit was used to extract genomic DNA from the CD4+ T cells. As for this clone: The clone's antigen remains unknown. Within one base of it there is no much larger clone, and no base qualities were kept.

This TCR came from a human donor in good health. The chain couples TRBV5-1 to TRBJ2-5; the D gene is perhaps TRBD2, from 7 matching bases. The sequenced sample consisted of memory CD4+ T cells from PBMCs. The sample's cell subset or site label, in plain terms: memory (non-naive) CD4+ T cells. The nucleotide sequence is given as TGCGCCAGCAGCTTGCAGGGGAGGGGAGAGACCCAGTACTTC. Protein translation: CASSLQGRGETQYF.